This T cell receptor beta chain was captured by sequencing in a study of cytomegalovirus exposure and HLA in healthy donors. Across the study: In an earlier analysis, 90 million to 130 million unique TCR beta sequences were found from some 180 million T cells. Study-level findings and limits: In a later analysis, common viral pathogens appeared linked to several of the most significant clusters. Associated with cytomegalovirus, according to the listing, were 150 to 200 TCR beta chains. In an earlier analysis, about 87% or about 30%: the productive usage of most TCR beta V segments.

The CDR3 totals 16 residues. Per the germline V gene, CDR1 is SGHRS and CDR2 is YFSETQ. The junction had 9 bases not matched to a gene; V was cut back by 3 bases and J by 6 bases. Researchers ran the PCR with 60 Vbeta and 13 Jbeta primers. Profiling relied on immunoSEQ multiplex PCR, and the TCRdb table lists in-frame clones only, not all of them. The sample carries about 140,000 clones, 70% recorded once. Notes on this clone: Its target is not known.

The material sequenced was PBMCs. The chain combines TRBV5-1 with TRBJ2-1, with TRBD2 matching 10 bases. The TCR was taken from a woman in her twenties or thirties in good health and CMV-seronegative. The CDR3 nucleotides are TGCGCCAGCAGCTCCTCTTTAGCGGGGGGCCTCAATGAGCAGTTCTTC. Its translation: CASSSSLAGGLNEQFF. The variable domain in full, completed from reference TRBV5-1 and TRBJ2-1, reads KAGVTQTPRYLIKTRGQQVTLSCSPISGHRSVSWYQQTPGQGLQFLFEYFSETQRNKGNFPGRFSGRQFSNSRSEMNVSTLELGDSALYLCASSSSLAGGLNEQFFGPGTRLTVL.